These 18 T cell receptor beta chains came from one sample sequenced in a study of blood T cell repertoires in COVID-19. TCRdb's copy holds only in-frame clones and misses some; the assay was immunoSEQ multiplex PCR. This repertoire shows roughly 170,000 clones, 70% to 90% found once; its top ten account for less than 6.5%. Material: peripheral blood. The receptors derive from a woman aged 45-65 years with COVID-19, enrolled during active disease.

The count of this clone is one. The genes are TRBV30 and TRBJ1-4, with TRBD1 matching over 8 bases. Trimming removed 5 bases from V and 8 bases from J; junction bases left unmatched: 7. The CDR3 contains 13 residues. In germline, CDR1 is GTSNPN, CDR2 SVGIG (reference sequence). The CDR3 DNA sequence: TGTGCCTGGGGCAGGGGGCTGAGGGAAAAACTGTTTTTT. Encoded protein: CAWGRGLREKLFF.

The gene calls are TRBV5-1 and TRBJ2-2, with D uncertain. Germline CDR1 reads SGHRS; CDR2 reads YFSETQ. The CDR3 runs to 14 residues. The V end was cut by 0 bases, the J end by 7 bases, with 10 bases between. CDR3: CASSLASIGGELFF. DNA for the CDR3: TGCGCCAGCAGCTTGGCGTCTATTGGCGGGGAGCTGTTTTTT.

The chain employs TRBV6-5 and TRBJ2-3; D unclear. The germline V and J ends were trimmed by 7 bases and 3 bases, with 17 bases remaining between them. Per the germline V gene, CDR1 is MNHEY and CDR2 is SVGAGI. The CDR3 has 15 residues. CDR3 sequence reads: CASTPNVPRTDTQYF. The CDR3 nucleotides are TGTGCCAGCACCCCGAATGTGCCGAGGACAGATACGCAGTATTTT.

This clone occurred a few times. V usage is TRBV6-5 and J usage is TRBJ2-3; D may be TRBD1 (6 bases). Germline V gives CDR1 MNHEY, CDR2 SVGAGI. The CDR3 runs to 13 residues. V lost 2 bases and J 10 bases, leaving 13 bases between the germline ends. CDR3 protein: CASSYLAAGAQYF. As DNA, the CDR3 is TGTGCCAGCAGTTACCTAGCAGCAGGGGCGCAGTATTTT.

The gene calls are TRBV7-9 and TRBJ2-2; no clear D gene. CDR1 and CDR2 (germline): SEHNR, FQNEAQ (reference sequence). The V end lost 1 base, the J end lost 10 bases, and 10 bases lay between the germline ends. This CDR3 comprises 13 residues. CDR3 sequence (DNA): TGTGCCAGCAGCTTAGTACTGGGCAAGGAGCTGTTTTTT. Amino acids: CASSLVLGKELFF.

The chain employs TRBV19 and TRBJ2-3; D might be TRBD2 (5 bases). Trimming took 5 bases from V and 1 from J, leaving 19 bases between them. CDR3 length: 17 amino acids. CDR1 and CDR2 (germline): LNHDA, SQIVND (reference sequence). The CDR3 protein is CASSPRWAGGGTDTQYF. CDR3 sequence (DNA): TGTGCCAGTAGTCCCCGTTGGGCGGGCGGCGGCACAGATACGCAGTATTTT.

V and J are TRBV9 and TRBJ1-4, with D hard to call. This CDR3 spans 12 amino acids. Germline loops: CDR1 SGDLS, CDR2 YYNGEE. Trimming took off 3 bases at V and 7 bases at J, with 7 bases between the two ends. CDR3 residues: CASSGSGEKLFF. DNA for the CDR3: TGTGCCAGCAGCGGGTCGGGTGAAAAACTGTTTTTT.

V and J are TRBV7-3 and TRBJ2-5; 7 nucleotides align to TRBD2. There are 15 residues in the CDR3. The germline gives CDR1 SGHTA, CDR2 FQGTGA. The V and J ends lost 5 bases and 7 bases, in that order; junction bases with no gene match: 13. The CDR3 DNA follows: TGTGCCAGCAGCCCAGAAGGACTAGGAGTTACGACCCAGTACTTC. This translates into CASSPEGLGVTTQYF.

The CDR3 is CASSSRTHYNSPLHF. The CDR3 DNA is TGTGCCAGCAGCTCAAGGACACACTATAATTCACCCCTCCACTTT. The chain is built from TRBV5-6 and TRBJ1-6; D perhaps matches TRBD1 (5 bases). Germline CDR1 and CDR2: SGHDT and YYEEEE. V was cut by 3 bases and J by 3 bases, with 10 bases left in between. The CDR3 length is 15 residues.

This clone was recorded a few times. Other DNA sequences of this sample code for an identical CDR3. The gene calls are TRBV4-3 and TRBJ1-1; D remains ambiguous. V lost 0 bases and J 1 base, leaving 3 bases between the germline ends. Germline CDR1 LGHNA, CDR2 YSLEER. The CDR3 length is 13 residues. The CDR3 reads CASSQDRNTEAFF. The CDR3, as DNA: TGCGCCAGCAGCCAAGACAGGAACACTGAAGCTTTCTTT.

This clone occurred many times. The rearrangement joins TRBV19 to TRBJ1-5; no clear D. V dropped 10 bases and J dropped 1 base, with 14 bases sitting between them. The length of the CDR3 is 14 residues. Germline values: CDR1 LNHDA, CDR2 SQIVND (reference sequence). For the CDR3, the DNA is TGTGCCACCCGAGCTGACATGAGCAATCAGCCCCAGCATTTT. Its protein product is CATRADMSNQPQHF.

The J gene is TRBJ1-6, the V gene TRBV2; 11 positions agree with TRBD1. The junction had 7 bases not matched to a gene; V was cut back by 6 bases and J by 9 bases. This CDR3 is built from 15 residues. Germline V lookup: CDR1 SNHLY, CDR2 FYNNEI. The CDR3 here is CASRAGTGGSSPLHF. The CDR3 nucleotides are TGTGCCAGCAGAGCCGGGACAGGGGGTAGTTCACCCCTCCACTTT.

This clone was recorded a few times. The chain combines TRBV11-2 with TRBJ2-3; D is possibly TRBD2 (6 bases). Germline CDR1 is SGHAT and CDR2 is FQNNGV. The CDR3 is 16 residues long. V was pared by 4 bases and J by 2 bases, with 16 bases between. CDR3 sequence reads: CASSSSRDFYTDTQYF. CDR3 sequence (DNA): TGTGCCAGCAGCTCCTCCCGGGACTTCTACACAGATACGCAGTATTTT.

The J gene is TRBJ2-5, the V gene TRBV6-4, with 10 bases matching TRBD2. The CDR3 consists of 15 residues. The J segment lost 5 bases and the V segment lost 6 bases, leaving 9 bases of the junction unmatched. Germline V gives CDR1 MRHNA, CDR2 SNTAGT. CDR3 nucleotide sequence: TGTGCCAGCAGCCCCAGCGGGGGGGCTCGTGAGACCCAGTACTTC. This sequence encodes CASSPSGGARETQYF.

The CDR3 nucleotides read TGTGCCAGCAGTTCCGCCAGCACTGAAGCTTTCTTT. Translated: CASSSASTEAFF. The V call is TRBV27, the J call TRBJ1-1; D is uncertain. The ends were cut back, 4 bases at V and 4 bases at J, with 7 bases in the middle. The length of the CDR3 is 12 residues. Germline V gives CDR1 MNHEY, CDR2 SMNVEV (reference sequence).

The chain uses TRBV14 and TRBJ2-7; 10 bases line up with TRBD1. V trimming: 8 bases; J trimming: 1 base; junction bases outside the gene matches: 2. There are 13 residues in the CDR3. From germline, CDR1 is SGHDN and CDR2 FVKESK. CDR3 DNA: TGTGCCAGCGGGGACAGGGGTTCCTACGAGCAGTACTTC. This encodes CASGDRGSYEQYF.

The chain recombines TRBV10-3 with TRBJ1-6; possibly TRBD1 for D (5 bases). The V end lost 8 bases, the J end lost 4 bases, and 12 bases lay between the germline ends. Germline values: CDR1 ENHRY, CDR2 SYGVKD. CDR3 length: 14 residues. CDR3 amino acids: CAIGGGLYNSPLHF. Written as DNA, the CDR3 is TGTGCCATCGGGGGGGGGTTGTATAATTCACCCCTCCACTTT.

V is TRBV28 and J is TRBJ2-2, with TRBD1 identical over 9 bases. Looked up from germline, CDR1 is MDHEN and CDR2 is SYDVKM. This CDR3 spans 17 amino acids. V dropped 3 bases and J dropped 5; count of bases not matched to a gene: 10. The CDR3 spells CASSFSPGTGPTGELFF. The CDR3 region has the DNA TGTGCCAGCAGTTTCTCCCCCGGGACAGGGCCAACCGGGGAGCTGTTTTTT.